This section outlines one T cell receptor beta chain sequence together with its context. The authors' processing: Estimates of nucleated cell counts were drawn from the amplification of reference gene primers. The table came from immunoSEQ multiplex PCR; TCRdb's copy has only in-frame clones and leaves some out. D and trimming come from the DNA, and the V and J calls and clone size come from that table. Of around 300,000 clones listed, roughly 90% are singletons. V lost 1 base to trimming and J lost 9 bases, with 16 bases between them. The CDR3 extends over 15 amino acids. The germline CDR1 and CDR2 sequences are LNHNV and YYDKDF (reference sequence). This sample is drawn from a study of blood T cell repertoires in COVID-19. Study-level background: COVID-19 samples collected from the United States, Italy and Spain covered acute and convalescent phases. Sources were T cells, B-cell-depleted T cells, or PBMCs; the material itself was cDNA or gDNA.

This clonotype was obtained from a woman under 40 with COVID-19, enrolled during active disease. The sample was peripheral blood. The V gene is TRBV15, the J gene TRBJ2-1, with a tentative D call TRBD2 (6 bases). As DNA, the CDR3 is TGTGCCACCAGCAGAGTGGGACTTGCCTTAGGTGAGCAGTTCTTC. This codes for CATSRVGLALGEQFF.